This T cell receptor beta chain came from a study of control samples from healthy donors and cancer patients (dated by TCRdb to 2020 to 2022). Concerning this clone itself: Its antigen remains undetermined. No base qualities exist here, and no much larger clone lies one base off it.

Receptor libraries were prepared by the immunoSEQ multiplex PCR assay. TCRdb's version of the immuneACCESS table is confined to in-frame rearrangements and falls short of the full clone set. An unresolved V gene accounts for under half of the shortfall where checked; the remainder is of unknown origin. For this sample the table gives about 89,000 clones, of which about 83% were detected only once. Roughly 2% of the sample goes to the ten largest clones. From the germline V gene, CDR1 is ENHRY and CDR2 is SYGVKD. The V and J ends are trimmed by 3 bases and 6 bases, leaving 9 bases between them. From the cysteine up to the phenylalanine, the CDR3 has a length of 13 residues. Of all the DNA, just the CDR3 is kept, 39 bases in frame from base 1.

Recombination linked TRBV10-3 to TRBJ1-5; there is no confident call for the D gene. This sequence originates from a woman aged 40 to 49 in good health. What was sequenced was blood. The CDR3 protein: CAISDEGSQPQHF. The sequenced DNA is TGTGCCATCAGTGACGAGGGTTCTCAGCCCCAGCATTTT.